The 20 T cell receptor beta chains reported below all come from one sample, sequenced in a study of shared clonotypes between healthy human individuals. Using immunoSEQ multiplex PCR, the repertoire was profiled, and TCRdb retains in-frame clones only, with some absent. This table holds around 720,000 clones, 60% to 75% found once. The sequencing sample was made of memory CD4+ T cells sorted from blood. Subset here: CD45RA-negative fraction. All receptors come from a woman aged 25 to 39 in good health.

The rearrangement links TRBV30 to TRBJ2-3; 10 nucleotides agree with TRBD2. The CDR3 totals 13 residues. The germline V gene has CDR1 GTSNPN and CDR2 SVGIG (reference sequence). J gave up 8 bases and V 4 bases, and 6 bases lay outside the gene matches. The DNA for the CDR3 is TGTGCCTGGACTAGCGGGAGTGTAGGTACGCAGTATTTT. Translation: CAWTSGSVGTQYF.

V gene TRBV9 combines with J gene TRBJ2-3; maybe TRBD1 (5 bases). V lost 2 bases, J lost 4 bases, and 14 bases lay in between. CDR1 and CDR2 from the germline V gene are SGDLS and YYNGEE. This CDR3 spans 15 amino acids. CDR3 residues: CASSVLIQGPDTQYF. CDR3 nucleotides: TGTGCCAGCAGCGTTTTAATCCAGGGCCCAGATACGCAGTATTTT.

This CDR3 reads CASSLASMAVGKDEQFF. CDR3 bases: TGCGCCAGCAGCTTGGCCTCTATGGCAGTGGGGAAGGATGAGCAGTTCTTC. The gene calls are TRBV5-1 and TRBJ2-1; no reliable D call. Looked up from germline, CDR1 is SGHRS and CDR2 is YFSETQ. The CDR3 is made up of 17 amino acids. V shed 0 bases and J shed 8 bases, with 21 bases lying between them.

This clone showed up just a few times. The DNA is left out, because the CDR3 cannot be placed on it with certainty; the CDR3 is given as TCRdb lists it. The genes are TRBV5-1 and TRBJ2-6; no check of the table's D call, TRBD2, against the DNA was made. Germline V lookup: CDR1 SGHRS, CDR2 YFSETQ. The CDR3 is 15 amino acids in total, end residues counted. The CDR3 loop is CASSSSGAGANVLTF.

In the case of this clone: At the DNA level, this CDR3 is encoded by other sequences in the same sample as well. The genes are TRBV19 and TRBJ2-7; D is uncertain. The CDR3 loop spans 14 amino acids. The germline V gene has CDR1 LNHDA and CDR2 SQIVND (reference sequence). V lost 1 base, J lost 3 bases, and 10 bases lay in between. CDR3 DNA sequence: TGTGCCAGTAGTATAGTCGGGTCTAGCTACGAGCAGTACTTC. Its translation is CASSIVGSSYEQYF.

DNA of the CDR3: TGTGCCAGCAGTTTAATGGCTCAAAGCGCCGGAAACACCATATATTTT. Translation gives CASSLMAQSAGNTIYF. The chain recombines TRBV28 with TRBJ1-3; D uncertain. The V end was cut by 2 bases, the J end by 4 bases, with 15 bases between. CDR1 and CDR2 (germline): MDHEN, SYDVKM. This CDR3 has 16 amino acids.

The chain joins TRBV4-2 to TRBJ2-1, with a weak D call TRBD1 (5 bases). Germline V gives CDR1 LGHNA, CDR2 YNFKEQ. The CDR3 is made up of 16 amino acids. With 0 bases removed from V and 0 bases from J, the gap between germline ends came to 9 bases. CDR3 protein: CASSQDGASSYNEQFF. CDR3 DNA: TGTGCCAGCAGCCAAGATGGGGCGAGCTCCTACAATGAGCAGTTCTTC.

V usage is TRBV5-1 and J usage is TRBJ1-4, with 7 bases aligning to TRBD1. V lost 6 bases and J lost 4; bases outside the gene matches: 3. Germline V gene lookup returns CDR1 SGHRS and CDR2 YFSETQ. CDR3 length equals 13 residues. The CDR3 region is CASKGTVNEKLFF. In DNA, the CDR3 is TGCGCCAGCAAGGGGACAGTTAATGAAAAACTGTTTTTT.

The rearrangement uses TRBV4-2 and TRBJ2-4; D not resolved. Per the germline V gene, CDR1 is LGHNA and CDR2 is YNFKEQ. The CDR3 length is 18 residues. The V end was cut by 0 bases, the J end by 0 bases, with 15 bases between. CDR3 loop: CASSQDFGASVAKNIQYF. The CDR3 coding sequence is TGTGCCAGCAGCCAAGATTTCGGCGCATCAGTAGCCAAAAACATTCAGTACTTC.

The V gene is TRBV5-4, the J gene TRBJ2-7, with D uncertain. Per the germline V gene, CDR1 is SGHNT and CDR2 is YYREEE (reference sequence). V gave up 3 bases and J gave up 2 bases, with 12 bases separating them. The CDR3 runs 14 residues. The CDR3 nucleotides read TGTGCCAGCAGCTCGGGTAGCCGCCCCTACGAGCAGTACTTC. Translating gives CASSSGSRPYEQYF. Filled out from reference TRBV5-4 and TRBJ2-7, the complete variable domain reads ETGVTQSPTHLIKTRGQQVTLRCSSQSGHNTVSWYQQALGQGPQFIFQYYREEENGRGNFPPRFSGLQFPNYSSELNVNALELDDSALYLCASSSGSRPYEQYFGPGTRLTVT.

CDR3 nucleotides: TGTGCCAGCAGTGGGGGGTACCAAGAGACCCAGTACTTC. This translates into CASSGGYQETQYF. The chain recombines TRBV6-1 with TRBJ2-5; either TRBD1 or TRBD2 may fit D (5 bases each). With 4 bases removed from V and 0 bases from J, the gap between germline ends came to 6 bases. From germline, CDR1 is MNHNS and CDR2 SASEGT. CDR3 length equals 13 residues.

The chain employs TRBV27 and TRBJ2-7; the D call may be TRBD1 or TRBD2 (5 bases each). Looked up from germline, CDR1 is MNHEY and CDR2 is SMNVEV (reference sequence). This CDR3 has 15 amino acids. Trimming removed 7 bases at V and 2 bases at J, with 18 bases between. The CDR3 here is CASNHVGAGTYEQYF. CDR3 bases: TGTGCCAGCAATCACGTCGGGGCGGGTACCTACGAGCAGTACTTC.

This rearrangement joins TRBV11-3 to TRBJ2-2; D ambiguous. This CDR3 contains 14 residues. Trimming pared 5 bases from V and 0 bases from J, leaving 7 bases between. The germline V gene encodes CDR1 SGHNT and CDR2 YENEEA. Here the CDR3 DNA reads TGTGCCAGCAGCATAAACGCGAACACCGGGGAGCTGTTTTTT. As protein: CASSINANTGELFF.

The chain couples TRBV7-9 to TRBJ1-4; D call uncertain. The CDR3 covers 14 residues. Germline V CDR1 and CDR2: SEHNR, FQNEAQ (reference sequence). V was shortened by 3 bases and J by 7 bases, with 12 bases between the two germline ends. The CDR3 is CASSFAPQSEKLFF. CDR3 sequence (DNA): TGTGCCAGCAGCTTTGCCCCCCAAAGTGAAAAACTGTTTTTT.

V is TRBV5-4 and J is TRBJ2-2, with 7 positions matching TRBD2. Per the germline V gene, CDR1 is SGHNT and CDR2 is YYREEE (reference sequence). CDR3 length: 16 amino acids. The V segment lost 6 bases and the J segment 4 bases; nucleotides outside the gene matches: 12. Here the CDR3 DNA reads TGTGCCAGCACCTGGGGGGGACCGCACCCCACCGGGGAGCTGTTTTTT. This gives the protein CASTWGGPHPTGELFF.

DNA of the CDR3: TGTGCCAGCAGCTTGGAGGGTTCGAACACTGAAGCTTTCTTT. This encodes CASSLEGSNTEAFF. This chain uses TRBV11-2 with TRBJ1-1, with unresolved D. V was pared by 3 bases and J by 1 base, with 9 bases between. The germline gives CDR1 SGHAT, CDR2 FQNNGV. The CDR3 extends over 14 amino acids.

This chain links TRBV15 with TRBJ2-3; 10 nucleotides line up with TRBD2. V lost 0 bases to trimming and J lost 6 bases; unmatched junction nucleotides: 9. This CDR3 spans 17 amino acids. Germline assignment: CDR1 LNHNV and CDR2 YYDKDF (reference sequence). The CDR3 reads CATSRDSWLAGVDTQYF. In nucleotides, the CDR3 is TGTGCCACCAGCAGAGATTCATGGCTAGCGGGAGTGGATACGCAGTATTTT.

V and J are TRBV14 and TRBJ2-1; a possible D gene is TRBD1 (10 bases). This CDR3 comprises 23 residues. Trimming took off 3 bases at V and 9 bases at J, with 42 bases between the two ends. Germline V gives CDR1 SGHDN, CDR2 FVKESK. CDR3 amino acids: CASSQRPGQGNTFHGGRAGEQFF. CDR3 bases: TGTGCCAGCAGCCAGCGCCCGGGACAGGGGAATACATTTCATGGCGGGAGGGCTGGTGAGCAGTTCTTC.

This clone has just a few counts. This chain links TRBV19 with TRBJ2-2, with D perhaps TRBD2 (7 bases). V shed 5 bases and J shed 6 bases, with 22 bases lying between them. This CDR3 contains 17 residues. From germline, CDR1 is LNHDA and CDR2 SQIVND (reference sequence). The CDR3 loop is CASSPRFRGARAGELFF. As DNA, the CDR3 is TGTGCCAGTAGTCCTAGATTTCGGGGGGCGCGTGCCGGGGAGCTGTTTTTT.

The chain is built from TRBV7-2 and TRBJ1-1; D gene uncertain. CDR1 is SGHTA, CDR2 FQGNSA, per germline. The V end lost 5 bases, the J end lost 1 base, and 14 bases lay between the germline ends. The CDR3 is 15 amino acids. CDR3 residues: CASSARAGSNTEAFF. CDR3 bases: TGTGCCAGCAGCGCGCGAGCGGGATCGAACACTGAAGCTTTCTTT.